The source of this T cell receptor (beta chain) is a study of T cells in Graves' hyperthyroidism and ophthalmopathy. RNA transcripts were the template for amplifying TCR beta CDR3 regions. In the first-round RT-PCR of the TCR CDR3, the HTBI primer set was used. TCRdb called the multiplex PCR reads again in MiXCR, with one record for every CDR3 protein. The sample yields about 840,000 distinct CDR3 sequences, about two fifths seen once. This clonotype was seen many times. V lost 3 bases and J lost 8; bases outside the gene matches: 4. CDR1 is SGHDT, CDR2 YYEEEE, per germline. CDR3 size: 14 residues. The hyperthyroidism was newly diagnosed and had lasted under 2 months; the patients were aged 18 to 65. Uncontrolled infection, other autoimmune disease, pregnancy or lactation excluded patients. Clinical symptoms, serum thyroxine, TRAb, thyroid ultrasound and orbital computed tomography established diagnosis.

The specimen was blood. The receptor was isolated from a man between 18 and 29 years old with Graves' hyperthyroidism. The rearrangement uses TRBV5-6 and TRBJ1-6; 8 positions match TRBD1. The CDR3 loop reads CASSWTGTDSPLHF. In DNA, the CDR3 is TGTGCCAGCAGCTGGACAGGGACGGATTCACCCCTCCACTTT.